The 27 T cell receptor beta chains given below trace back to one sample, sequenced in a study of T cell responses to AZD1222 COVID-19 vaccine. TCRdb keeps only in-frame clones here, not all; method: immunoSEQ multiplex PCR. The sample records over 95,000 clones, approximately 87% being singletons. The sample consisted of peripheral blood, taken on day 0 of AZD1222 vaccination. The receptors were gathered from an adult in good health.

In this sample, this clone turned up a few times. The chain couples TRBV19 to TRBJ2-6; D unresolved. The CDR3 spans 13 residues. Trimming cost V 3 bases and J 1 base, with 1 base left between them. Germline V lookup: CDR1 LNHDA, CDR2 SQIVND (reference sequence). The CDR3 protein is CASSMSGANVLTF. Written as DNA, the CDR3 is TGTGCCAGTAGTATGTCTGGGGCCAACGTCCTGACTTTC.

V gene TRBV7-9 combines with J gene TRBJ2-3, with 11 positions matching TRBD2. Trimming took 2 bases from V and 4 from J; bases not matched to a gene: 5. The germline V gene encodes CDR1 SEHNR and CDR2 FQNEAQ (reference sequence). The CDR3 covers 16 residues. CDR3 DNA sequence: TGTGCCAGCAGCTTATCAGGGACTAGCGGTCCAGATACGCAGTATTTT. This encodes CASSLSGTSGPDTQYF. Filled out from reference TRBV7-9 and TRBJ2-3, the complete variable domain reads DTGVSQNPRHKITKRGQNVTFRCDPISEHNRLYWYRQTLGQGPEFLTYFQNEAQLEKSRLLSDRFSAERPKGSFSTLEIQRTEQGDSAMYLCASSLSGTSGPDTQYFGPGTRLTVL.

V and J are TRBV19 and TRBJ1-2; D is ambiguous. The CDR3 is 13 amino acids. CDR1 is LNHDA, CDR2 SQIVND, per germline (reference sequence). V was trimmed by 7 bases and J by 4 bases, leaving 13 bases between them. CDR3 in DNA: TGTGCCAGTACCATGTTCGGTGGCTATGGCTACACCTTC. Translated: CASTMFGGYGYTF.

The genes are TRBV7-8 and TRBJ2-6, with D unresolved. CDR1 is SGHVS and CDR2 is FQNEAQ in the germline V gene. The CDR3 has 15 amino acids. Trimming took 4 bases from V and 8 from J, leaving 15 bases between them. CDR3 amino acids: CASSSRSQRTNVLTF. CDR3 DNA sequence: TGTGCCAGCAGCTCGAGGTCCCAAAGAACCAACGTCCTGACTTTC.

The chain uses TRBV5-1 and TRBJ2-3; unclear D gene. The CDR3 length is 12 residues. Trimming pared 0 bases from V and 5 bases from J, leaving 4 bases between. Per the germline V gene, CDR1 is SGHRS and CDR2 is YFSETQ. The CDR3 sequence: CASSLDQDTQYF. DNA of the CDR3: TGCGCCAGCAGCTTGGATCAAGATACGCAGTATTTT. Full variable domain (rest looked up from reference TRBV5-1 and TRBJ2-3): KAGVTQTPRYLIKTRGQQVTLSCSPISGHRSVSWYQQTPGQGLQFLFEYFSETQRNKGNFPGRFSGRQFSNSRSEMNVSTLELGDSALYLCASSLDQDTQYFGPGTRLTVL.

This sequence joins TRBV7-8 and TRBJ2-3; a weak D match, TRBD2 (7 bases). Germline V gene sequence: CDR1 SGHVS, CDR2 FQNEAQ. Trimming cost V 5 bases and J 3 bases, with 12 bases left between them. The CDR3 has 14 amino acids. DNA of the CDR3: TGTGCCAGCAGCATAGGGAGGGGGACAGATACGCAGTATTTT. Its protein is CASSIGRGTDTQYF.

The chain uses TRBV28 and TRBJ1-1; D is unresolved. Germline CDR1 is MDHEN and CDR2 is SYDVKM. V dropped 9 bases and J dropped 1 base, with 6 bases sitting between them. CDR3 length: 11 amino acids. The CDR3 DNA reads TGTGCCAGTGGAGGGAACACTGAAGCTTTCTTT. As protein: CASGGNTEAFF.

The genes are TRBV30 and TRBJ2-3, with 9 bases that match TRBD1. Per the germline V gene, CDR1 is GTSNPN and CDR2 is SVGIG (reference sequence). The CDR3 totals 15 residues. V lost 5 bases, J lost 6 bases, and 12 bases stayed unmatched. The CDR3 region is CAWVGEGDRADTQYF. CDR3 bases: TGTGCCTGGGTAGGGGAGGGGGACAGGGCGGATACGCAGTATTTT.

V usage is TRBV5-4 and J usage is TRBJ2-2, with TRBD2 matching over 13 bases. J was trimmed by 4 bases and V by 0 bases; bases with no gene match: 3. The CDR3 is 17 residues long. Germline-derived CDR1 and CDR2 are SGHNT and YYREEE (reference sequence). The CDR3 sequence is CASSLGTSGRGTGELFF. The CDR3 DNA follows: TGTGCCAGCAGCTTGGGGACTAGCGGGAGAGGCACCGGGGAGCTGTTTTTT.

This clone was observed a single time. The V call is TRBV6-1, the J call TRBJ1-2; D unclear. The ends were cut back, 0 bases at V and 10 bases at J, with 3 bases in the middle. This CDR3 region has 10 residues. Germline-derived CDR1 and CDR2 are MNHNS and SASEGT. The CDR3 DNA reads TGTGCCAGCAGTGAAGCGCTCTACACCTTC. It yields the protein CASSEALYTF.

The chain combines TRBV18 with TRBJ2-1; D remains ambiguous. Trimming stripped 2 bases from V and 0 bases from J, with 8 bases between. The CDR3 has 15 amino acids. CDR1 is KGHSH, CDR2 LQKENI, per germline. The CDR3 here is CASSPKQSSYNEQFF. CDR3 in DNA: TGTGCCAGCTCACCAAAACAGAGCTCCTACAATGAGCAGTTCTTC. Complete variable domain (other parts from reference TRBV18 and TRBJ2-1): NAGVMQNPRHLVRRRGQEARLRCSPMKGHSHVYWYRQLPEEGLKFMVYLQKENIIDESGMPKERFSAEFPKEGPSILRIQQVVRGDSAAYFCASSPKQSSYNEQFFGPGTRLTVL.

A word on this clone: The identical CDR3 is also encoded by other nucleotide sequences in the sample. The chain employs TRBV28 and TRBJ1-3; possibly TRBD1 for D (5 bases). V was pared by 2 bases and J by 7 bases, with 6 bases between. This CDR3 is 12 amino acids long. Looked up from germline, CDR1 is MDHEN and CDR2 is SYDVKM. The CDR3 DNA reads TGTGCCAGCAGTTTAACAGGCAACACCATATATTTT. Protein product: CASSLTGNTIYF.

V usage is TRBV7-2 and J usage is TRBJ2-1; D is ambiguous. This CDR3 is 15 amino acids long. Germline V gene data show CDR1 as SGHTA and CDR2 as FQGNSA. V gave up 1 base and J gave up 0 bases, with 7 bases separating them. CDR3 amino acids: CASSLEIGSYNEQFF. For the CDR3, the DNA is TGTGCCAGCAGCTTAGAAATTGGCTCCTACAATGAGCAGTTCTTC.

The genes are TRBV6-2 or TRBV6-3 and TRBJ2-1, with 7 bases that match TRBD2. Germline values: CDR1 MNHEY, CDR2 SVGEGT. Trimming cost V 2 bases and J 4 bases; bases outside gene matches: 2. The CDR3 has 14 residues. CDR3 residues: CASSYGTKYNEQFF. The CDR3 nucleotides are TGTGCCAGCAGTTACGGGACTAAATACAATGAGCAGTTCTTC.

V and J are TRBV25-1 and TRBJ2-3; TRBD2 agrees at 14 bases. V lost 8 bases, J lost 3 bases, and 7 bases stayed unmatched. The CDR3 is 16 amino acids. CDR1 and CDR2 (germline): MGHDK, SYGVNS. CDR3 in amino acids: CASGKGTSGSTDTQYF. CDR3 bases: TGTGCCAGCGGTAAAGGGACTAGCGGGAGTACAGATACGCAGTATTTT.

The rearrangement links TRBV7-9 to TRBJ1-1, with unresolved D. The CDR3 length is 12 residues. Trimming pared 5 bases from V and 1 base from J, leaving 5 bases between. Germline CDR1 SEHNR, CDR2 FQNEAQ (reference sequence). CDR3 coding DNA: TGTGCCAGCAGCCGCCCGAACACTGAAGCTTTCTTT. This gives the protein CASSRPNTEAFF.

This chain connects TRBV6-2 or TRBV6-3 to TRBJ1-2; D may be TRBD1 (5 bases). CDR1 and CDR2 from the germline V gene are MNHEY and SVGEGT. CDR3 length: 17 amino acids. Trimming took off 6 bases at V and 4 bases at J, with 24 bases between the two ends. The CDR3 loop is CASSDAARQGEGYGYTF. In nucleotides, the CDR3 is TGTGCCAGCAGCGATGCCGCGAGGCAGGGTGAAGGCTATGGCTACACCTTC.

This clone occurred a few times. The V call is TRBV7-9, the J call TRBJ2-2, with D perhaps TRBD2 (6 bases). V gave up 0 bases and J gave up 2 bases, with 7 bases separating them. This CDR3 comprises 15 residues. Germline CDR1 and CDR2: SEHNR and FQNEAQ (reference sequence). The CDR3 sequence is CASSLASGNTGELFF. CDR3 in DNA: TGTGCCAGCAGCTTAGCTAGCGGAAACACCGGGGAGCTGTTTTTT.

The chain is built from TRBV7-2 and TRBJ1-1, with 8 bases identical to TRBD1. CDR3 size: 13 residues. Germline V gene lookup returns CDR1 SGHTA and CDR2 FQGNSA. V lost 6 bases and J lost 6; bases outside the gene matches: 6. As DNA, the CDR3 is TGTGCCAGCAGACCTGCAGGGGGCTCTGAAGCTTTCTTT. Amino acids: CASRPAGGSEAFF.

This chain connects TRBV6-2 or TRBV6-3 to TRBJ2-7; TRBD2 agrees at 8 bases. Germline CDR1 MNHEY, CDR2 SVGEGT. This CDR3 has 16 amino acids. With 4 bases clipped from V and 0 bases from J, the junction kept 8 bases outside the gene matches. The CDR3 DNA reads TGTGCCAGCAGTTCCACTAGCGGAGGGGGCTCCTACGAGCAGTACTTC. Translating it yields CASSSTSGGGSYEQYF.

This rearrangement joins TRBV10-3 to TRBJ1-1, with a weak D call TRBD1 (6 bases). Germline loops: CDR1 ENHRY, CDR2 SYGVKD. The CDR3 totals 14 residues. Between the trimmed V and J ends, which lost 6 bases and 0 bases, there was a span of 11 bases. The CDR3 sequence is CAIRKQGVNTEAFF. As DNA, the CDR3 is TGTGCCATCAGAAAACAGGGCGTGAACACTGAAGCTTTCTTT.

The rearrangement links TRBV7-2 to TRBJ1-1; D not resolved. In germline, CDR1 is SGHTA, CDR2 FQGNSA. The CDR3 is 14 residues long. Trimming removed 1 base at V and 10 bases at J, with 16 bases between. In DNA form, the CDR3 reads TGTGCCAGCAGCTTAGTGGAGGGTAGGGCTGGAGCTTTCTTT. Amino acids: CASSLVEGRAGAFF.

The chain joins TRBV5-1 to TRBJ2-1, with 8 bases identical to TRBD1. CDR3 length: 15 residues. V trimming: 0 bases; J trimming: 5 bases; junction bases outside the gene matches: 4. Germline V gives CDR1 SGHRS, CDR2 YFSETQ. In DNA, the CDR3 is TGCGCCAGCAGCTTGGGGGACAGGAACAACAATGAGCAGTTCTTC. This sequence encodes CASSLGDRNNNEQFF.

The genes are TRBV5-1 and TRBJ1-2; D remains unclear. This CDR3 spans 15 amino acids. V was pared by 0 bases and J by 1 base, with 10 bases between. Per germline, CDR1 SGHRS and CDR2 YFSETQ. Here the CDR3 DNA reads TGCGCCAGCAGCTTGGGGTTTGGCAGTAACTATGGCTACACCTTC. It encodes CASSLGFGSNYGYTF.

J is TRBJ2-1 and V is TRBV28, with a possible D match to TRBD2 (5 bases). CDR1 MDHEN and CDR2 SYDVKM come from the germline V gene. V dropped 6 bases and J dropped 3 bases, with 15 bases sitting between them. The CDR3 spans 15 residues. The DNA of the CDR3 is TGTGCCAGCAGGCTGACTACGGGGTACTACAATGAGCAGTTCTTC. This codes for CASRLTTGYYNEQFF.

The V and J genes are TRBV6-2 or TRBV6-3 and TRBJ1-4; D remains unclear. Germline values: CDR1 MNHEY, CDR2 SVGEGT. The CDR3 length is 15 residues. Trimming pared 6 bases from V and 16 bases from J, leaving 27 bases between. The CDR3 reads CASSQSSHNNVEAFF. As DNA, the CDR3 is TGTGCCAGCAGCCAAAGCAGCCACAATAATGTGGAGGCGTTTTTT.

The chain has TRBV2 and TRBJ2-1, with D hard to call. This CDR3 is built from 11 residues. Deletions cut 7 bases from V and 8 bases from J, with 9 bases between. Germline-derived CDR1 and CDR2 are SNHLY and FYNNEI. CDR3 amino acids: CASNLEHEQFF. The CDR3 DNA sequence: TGTGCCAGCAACCTAGAACATGAGCAGTTCTTC.